This TCR beta chain was retrieved from a study of T cells in Graves' hyperthyroidism and ophthalmopathy (dated by TCRdb to about 2019). Study-level background: To identify TCR V-J signatures that set the groups apart, the researchers used a discovery cohort of about a hundred patients, made up of 43 with Graves' ophthalmopathy and some 60 with stable Graves' hyperthyroidism. An independent validation cohort of fewer than 20 hyperthyroidism patients and approximately 16 patients who later progressed to ophthalmopathy tested prospective prediction of ophthalmopathy. The roughly 91 discovery patients were randomly divided into training and test sets at a 7:3 ratio. The study also compared thyroid tissue and blood T-cell repertoires from several Graves' hyperthyroidism patients. After blood sampling, hyperthyroidism patients were treated with methimazole at a starting dose of 30 mg daily, and ophthalmopathy patients were treated with high-dose intravenous methylprednisolone. According to the paper, TCR Vbeta CDR3 sequencing was carried out on some 130 peripheral blood samples, which came from 40 to 45 ophthalmopathy, under 85 hyperthyroidism and roughly 17 progressor patients. The research as a whole found: In validation, the model predicted progression to ophthalmopathy a median of about 6.5 months before onset, with over 55% sensitivity and just under 75% specificity. A model built on a 13 V-J signature distinguished ophthalmopathy from stable hyperthyroidism, reaching 85% to 90% sensitivity and about 81% specificity in cross-validation and 80%/75% in testing. No statistical method was used to set the sample size in advance, and investigators knew the group allocation. Blood samples also contained most of the expanded thyroid clonotypes (frequency above 0.001), which suggests that blood repertoires may reflect thyroid immune responses.

The junction shows trimming of 4 bases on V and 3 bases on J, and the gene matches do not reach 1 base of it. From the germline V gene, CDR1 is MNHEY and CDR2 is SVGAGI. The CDR3, cysteine through phenylalanine, is 14 amino acids long. Only the CDR3 DNA stays, 42 bases, in frame from base 1. Patients with uncontrolled infections, other autoimmune diseases, pregnancy or lactation were excluded. Diagnoses were based on clinical symptoms, serum thyroxine and TRAb, thyroid ultrasound and orbital computed tomography. Total RNA was extracted using Trizol reagent, and RNA quality was assessed on an Agilent 2100 Bioanalyzer. Comment on this clonotype: Its antigen is unknown. Per-base quality was not reported, and no clone a single base away is much larger than it.

The TCR beta CDR3 regions were amplified from the RNA transcripts. A first-round RT-PCR of the TCR CDR3 used the HTBI primer set with the Qiagen OneStep RT-PCR kit. Libraries were constructed in a second round of multiplex PCR, after which size selection and purification were performed. Sequencing of the libraries was done on an Illumina HiSeq2000 using paired-end 100 bp reads. The original methods were these. SOAPnuke was used to process the raw data, removing reads that contained adapters or uncalled bases, had a mean Phred below 15, or lacked an exact match to the constant primer or identifier. COPE v1.2.5 was used to merge the high-quality paired reads, and each unique nucleotide sequence was defined as a clonotype. Clonotypes were aligned to IMGT TRBV, TRBD and TRBJ reference segments using MiTCR v1.1. Only V-J combinations with frequency above 0.0001, covering about 99% of repertoires, were analysed. A TCS score was defined as the ratio between F50 (clonal expansion) and ExV (chaos), using BLOSUM62-based TCRdist between CDR3 peptides within each V-J. Welch's t-statistics and random forest reduced around 510 V-J features to around 14, which were used in a naive Bayes classifier (R e1071). The similarity between thyroid and blood repertoires was quantified using the Morisita-Horn index. TCRdb trimmed the raw reads at Q25, called clones with MiXCR and kept productive beta chains. All rows with the same CDR3 protein become a single entry with the most common DNA and genes. V and J calls and clone size were set by TCRdb, not the authors. This sample is represented by a few hundred thousand distinct CDR3 sequences; 40% to 55% of them were singletons. The ten top clones hold around 17% of the sample.

The TCR originated in an adult woman with Graves' disease, either hyperthyroidism or ophthalmopathy (not recorded which). The sequenced sample was peripheral blood or thyroid tissue (not recorded which). The chain is made from TRBV6-5 and TRBJ2-5; a stretch of 11 junction bases matches TRBD2. The sequenced DNA: TGTGCCAGCAGTTCGACTAGCGGGGAAGAGACCCAGTACTTC. This codes for CASSSTSGEETQYF.